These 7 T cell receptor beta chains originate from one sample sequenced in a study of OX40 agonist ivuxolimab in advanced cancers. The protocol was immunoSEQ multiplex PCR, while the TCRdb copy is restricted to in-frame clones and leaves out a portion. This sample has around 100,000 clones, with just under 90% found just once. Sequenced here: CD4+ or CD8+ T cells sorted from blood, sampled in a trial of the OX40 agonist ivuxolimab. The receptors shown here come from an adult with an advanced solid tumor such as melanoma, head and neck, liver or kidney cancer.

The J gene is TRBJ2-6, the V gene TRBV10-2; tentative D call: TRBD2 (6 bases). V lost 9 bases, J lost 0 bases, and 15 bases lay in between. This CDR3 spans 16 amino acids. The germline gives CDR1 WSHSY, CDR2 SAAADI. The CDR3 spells CASNGGSSSGANVLTF. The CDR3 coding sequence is TGCGCCAGTAACGGAGGGTCGAGCTCTGGGGCCAACGTCCTGACTTTC.

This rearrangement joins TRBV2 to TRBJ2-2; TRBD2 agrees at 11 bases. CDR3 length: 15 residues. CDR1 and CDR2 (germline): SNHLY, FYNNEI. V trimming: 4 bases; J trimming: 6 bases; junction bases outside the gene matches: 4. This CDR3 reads CASSVDSGRAGELFF. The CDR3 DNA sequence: TGTGCCAGCAGTGTGGATAGCGGGAGGGCCGGGGAGCTGTTTTTT. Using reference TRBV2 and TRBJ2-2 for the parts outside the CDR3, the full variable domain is EPEVTQTPSHQVTQMGQEVILRCVPISNHLYFYWYRQILGQKVEFLVSFYNNEISEKSEIFDDQFSVERPDGSNFTLKIRSTKLEDSAMYFCASSVDSGRAGELFFGEGSRLTVL.

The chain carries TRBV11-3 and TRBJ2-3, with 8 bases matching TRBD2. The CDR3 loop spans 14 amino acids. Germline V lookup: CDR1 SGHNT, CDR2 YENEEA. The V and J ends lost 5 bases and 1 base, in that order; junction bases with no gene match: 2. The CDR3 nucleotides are TGTGCCAGCAGCCCGACTAGCGGCACAGATACGCAGTATTTT. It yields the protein CASSPTSGTDTQYF.

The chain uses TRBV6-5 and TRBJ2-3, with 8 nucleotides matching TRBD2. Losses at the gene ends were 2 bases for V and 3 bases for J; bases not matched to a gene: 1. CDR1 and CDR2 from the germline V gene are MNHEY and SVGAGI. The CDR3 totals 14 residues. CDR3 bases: TGTGCCAGCAGTTACGCGGGAGGTACAGATACGCAGTATTTT. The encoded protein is CASSYAGGTDTQYF.

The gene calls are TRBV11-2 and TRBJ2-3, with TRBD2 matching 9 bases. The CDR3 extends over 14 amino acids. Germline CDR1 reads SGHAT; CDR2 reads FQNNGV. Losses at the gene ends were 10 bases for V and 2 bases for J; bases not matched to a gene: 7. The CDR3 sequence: CAIGGGAVTDTQYF. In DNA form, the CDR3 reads TGTGCCATAGGCGGGGGGGCCGTCACAGATACGCAGTATTTT.

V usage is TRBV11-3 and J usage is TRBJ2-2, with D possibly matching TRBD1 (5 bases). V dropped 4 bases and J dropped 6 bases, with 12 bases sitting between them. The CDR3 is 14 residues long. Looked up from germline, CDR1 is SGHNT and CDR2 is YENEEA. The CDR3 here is CASSSYEGAGELFF. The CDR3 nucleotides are TGTGCCAGCAGCTCCTACGAAGGGGCCGGGGAGCTGTTTTTT.

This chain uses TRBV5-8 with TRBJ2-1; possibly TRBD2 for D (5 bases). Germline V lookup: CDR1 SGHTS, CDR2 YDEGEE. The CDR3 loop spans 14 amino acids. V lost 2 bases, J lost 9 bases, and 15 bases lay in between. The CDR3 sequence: CASSFGVRSFEQFF. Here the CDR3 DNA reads TGTGCCAGCAGCTTCGGGGTGAGGAGTTTTGAGCAGTTCTTC.